Each of the 17 T cell receptor beta chains below was sequenced from the same sample in a study of blood T cell repertoires in COVID-19. Produced via immunoSEQ multiplex PCR; TCRdb's table is partial and in-frame only. The data show 320,000 or so clones, under 90% seen once. Sequencing used PBMCs or T cells enriched from blood (not recorded which). The receptors originated from a man aged 60-69 years who had recovered from COVID-19.

The chain uses TRBV28 and TRBJ2-7; tentatively, D is TRBD2 (5 bases). Germline CDR1 and CDR2: MDHEN and SYDVKM. V lost 6 bases and J 3 bases, leaving 18 bases between the germline ends. The CDR3 runs to 15 residues. The CDR3 is CASSQNRGGDYEQYF. The DNA for the CDR3 is TGTGCCAGCAGCCAAAATCGGGGTGGTGACTACGAGCAGTACTTC.

In this sample, this clone turned up once. The chain combines TRBV5-4 with TRBJ1-2; 7 positions match TRBD1. Germline V gene data show CDR1 as SGHNT and CDR2 as YYREEE (reference sequence). Unmatched junction bases numbered 6, after V lost 0 bases and J lost 4 bases. This CDR3 comprises 15 residues. The CDR3 DNA reads TGTGCCAGCAGCTTGGTGCCCCCAGGGGGCTATGGCTACACCTTC. It yields the protein CASSLVPPGGYGYTF.

The rearrangement links TRBV18 to TRBJ1-2, with D tentatively TRBD1 (6 bases). Germline-derived CDR1 and CDR2 are KGHSH and LQKENI. This CDR3 spans 15 amino acids. The V end was cut by 2 bases, the J end by 3 bases, with 13 bases between. The CDR3 DNA is TGTGCCAGCTCACCAACTACAGGGCGGGACTATGGCTACACCTTC. The encoded protein is CASSPTTGRDYGYTF. The full variable domain, completed using reference TRBV18 and TRBJ1-2, is NAGVMQNPRHLVRRRGQEARLRCSPMKGHSHVYWYRQLPEEGLKFMVYLQKENIIDESGMPKERFSAEFPKEGPSILRIQQVVRGDSAAYFCASSPTTGRDYGYTFGSGTRLTVV.

The chain recombines TRBV29-1 with TRBJ2-3; 9 nucleotides align to TRBD1. Germline V CDR1 and CDR2: SQVTM, ANQGSEA. J lost 4 bases, V lost 3 bases, and 8 bases had no gene match. CDR3 length: 15 amino acids. CDR3 bases: TGCAGCGTTGAGATCTGGGACAGGGACTCAGATACGCAGTATTTT. Translated, it gives CSVEIWDRDSDTQYF.

V and J are TRBV2 and TRBJ2-6; no definite D call. Germline values: CDR1 SNHLY, CDR2 FYNNEI. Deletions cut 8 bases from V and 0 bases from J, with 8 bases between. This CDR3 spans 14 amino acids. The DNA for the CDR3 is TGTGCCAGCCGGCAGGCCTCTGGGGCCAACGTCCTGACTTTC. Its translation is CASRQASGANVLTF.

The CDR3 sequence is CASSLTAVEHYEQYF. DNA of the CDR3: TGTGCCAGCAGCTTAACCGCCGTAGAGCACTACGAGCAGTACTTC. The rearrangement uses TRBV7-6 and TRBJ2-7; D unresolved. Looked up from germline, CDR1 is SGHVS and CDR2 is FNYEAQ. Trimming removed 2 bases at V and 3 bases at J, with 14 bases between. CDR3 length: 15 residues.

In its sample, this clone was seen once. This sequence joins TRBV6-2 or TRBV6-3 and TRBJ2-1; D possibly corresponds to TRBD1 (6 bases). The V end lost 0 bases, the J end lost 8 bases, and 20 bases lay between the germline ends. Germline assignment: CDR1 MNHEY and CDR2 SVGEGT. The CDR3 loop spans 17 amino acids. The CDR3 nucleotides read TGTGCCAGCAGTTACTCCAGGGGCGGCGGGCGGTTCGATGAGCAGTTCTTC. Amino acids: CASSYSRGGGRFDEQFF.

The V and J genes are TRBV9 and TRBJ2-7; D may be TRBD2 (5 bases). The V and J ends lost 4 bases and 2 bases respectively, with 19 bases between them. The germline CDR1 and CDR2 sequences are SGDLS and YYNGEE. This CDR3 contains 16 residues. DNA of the CDR3: TGTGCCAGCAGCCCTTCCGGGATAGCTGATACCTACGAGCAGTACTTC. It yields the protein CASSPSGIADTYEQYF.

This chain joins TRBV11-2 and TRBJ2-7; D ambiguous. Trimming took 0 bases from V and 2 from J, leaving 11 bases between them. The CDR3 contains 15 residues. Germline V lookup: CDR1 SGHAT, CDR2 FQNNGV. CDR3 nucleotide sequence: TGTGCCAGCAGCTTAGATCGAGCAACAGCCTACGAGCAGTACTTC. Translation: CASSLDRATAYEQYF. Complete variable domain (other parts from reference TRBV11-2 and TRBJ2-7): EAGVAQSPRYKIIEKRQSVAFWCNPISGHATLYWYQQILGQGPKLLIQFQNNGVVDDSQLPKDRFSAERLKGVDSTLKIQPAKLEDSAVYLCASSLDRATAYEQYFGPGTRLTVT.

The rearrangement joins TRBV27 to TRBJ2-7; D is possibly TRBD1 (5 bases). The CDR3 extends over 13 amino acids. V was pared by 2 bases and J by 2 bases, with 7 bases between. Germline V gene sequence: CDR1 MNHEY, CDR2 SMNVEV (reference sequence). The CDR3 coding sequence is TGTGCCAGCAGTTTACAGGGCCCCTACGAGCAGTACTTC. It codes for CASSLQGPYEQYF.

The chain combines TRBV9 with TRBJ1-5; D is uncertain. CDR1 is SGDLS and CDR2 is YYNGEE in the germline V gene. The germline V and J ends were trimmed by 0 bases and 2 bases, with 3 bases remaining between them. The CDR3 runs 13 residues. The CDR3 coding sequence is TGTGCCAGCAGCGTAGCAGGCAATCAGCCCCAGCATTTT. Translated, it gives CASSVAGNQPQHF.

The V gene is TRBV9, the J gene TRBJ2-7, with a possible D match to TRBD2 (7 bases). Trimming shortened V by 4 bases and J by 3 bases, and 20 bases separated the two germline ends. Germline CDR1 reads SGDLS; CDR2 reads YYNGEE. The CDR3 runs 16 residues. The CDR3 here is CASSSGEGFDFYEQYF. The CDR3 bases are TGTGCCAGCAGCTCAGGGGAGGGGTTTGACTTCTACGAGCAGTACTTC.

The chain recombines TRBV10-1 with TRBJ2-2; 8 nucleotides match TRBD2. V dropped 8 bases and J dropped 1; count of bases not matched to a gene: 3. CDR1 WNHNN and CDR2 SYGVQD come from the germline V gene (reference sequence). This CDR3 comprises 14 residues. CDR3 region: CASRAGGNTGELFF. The CDR3 coding sequence is TGCGCCAGCCGCGCGGGAGGGAACACCGGGGAGCTGTTTTTT.

The chain is built from TRBV5-1 and TRBJ1-2, with 8 bases identical to TRBD1. Per germline, CDR1 SGHRS and CDR2 YFSETQ. The CDR3 spans 16 residues. J lost 4 bases, V lost 4 bases, and 12 bases had no gene match. The CDR3 region has the DNA TGCGCCAGCAGCCTAACAGGGGGTTCGATTTTCTATGGCTACACCTTC. It translates to CASSLTGGSIFYGYTF.

This clone appeared once. The V and J genes are TRBV4-2 and TRBJ2-2, with 9 bases fitting TRBD2. Trimming cost V 4 bases and J 3 bases; bases outside gene matches: 15. The CDR3 extends over 19 amino acids. CDR1 LGHNA and CDR2 YNFKEQ come from the germline V gene. CDR3 loop: CASSPHRAGGPSDTGELFF. DNA for the CDR3: TGTGCCAGCAGCCCCCATCGGGCGGGAGGGCCCTCGGACACCGGGGAGCTGTTTTTT.

The chain uses TRBV30 and TRBJ2-2; TRBD2 matches 8 bases. Germline loops: CDR1 GTSNPN, CDR2 SVGIG (reference sequence). Trimming took 0 bases from V and 6 from J; bases not matched to a gene: 3. There are 14 residues in the CDR3. CDR3 amino acids: CAWSVTREAGELFF. The DNA for the CDR3 is TGTGCCTGGAGTGTAACGCGGGAGGCCGGGGAGCTGTTTTTT.

The chain couples TRBV6-5 to TRBJ2-2; 8 bases align to TRBD1. From germline, CDR1 is MNHEY and CDR2 SVGAGI. J was trimmed by 3 bases and V by 6 bases; bases with no gene match: 3. The CDR3 consists of 14 residues. The CDR3 sequence is CASRGQVHTGELFF. CDR3 sequence (DNA): TGTGCCAGCAGGGGACAGGTCCACACCGGGGAGCTGTTTTTT.